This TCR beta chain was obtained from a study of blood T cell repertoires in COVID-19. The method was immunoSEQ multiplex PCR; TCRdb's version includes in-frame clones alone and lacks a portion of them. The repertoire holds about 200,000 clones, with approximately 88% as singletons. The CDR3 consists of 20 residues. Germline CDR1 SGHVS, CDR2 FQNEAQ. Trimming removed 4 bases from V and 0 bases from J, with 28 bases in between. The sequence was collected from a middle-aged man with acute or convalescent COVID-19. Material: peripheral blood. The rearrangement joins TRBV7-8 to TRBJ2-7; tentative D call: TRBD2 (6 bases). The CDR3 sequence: CASSSRVGVAAARSSYEQYF. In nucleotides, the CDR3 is TGTGCCAGCAGCTCCCGGGTGGGGGTAGCGGCCGCCCGTAGCTCCTACGAGCAGTACTTC.